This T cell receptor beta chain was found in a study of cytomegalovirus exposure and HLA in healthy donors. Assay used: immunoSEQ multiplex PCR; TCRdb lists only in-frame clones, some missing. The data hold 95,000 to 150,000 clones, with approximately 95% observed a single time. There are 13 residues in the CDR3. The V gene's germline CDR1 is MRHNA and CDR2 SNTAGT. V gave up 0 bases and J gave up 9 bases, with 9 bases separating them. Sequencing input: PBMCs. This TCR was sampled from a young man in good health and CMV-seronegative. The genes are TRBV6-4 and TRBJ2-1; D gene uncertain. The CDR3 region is CASSDSDSGEQFF. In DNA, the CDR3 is TGTGCCAGCAGTGACTCGGATTCAGGTGAGCAGTTCTTC.